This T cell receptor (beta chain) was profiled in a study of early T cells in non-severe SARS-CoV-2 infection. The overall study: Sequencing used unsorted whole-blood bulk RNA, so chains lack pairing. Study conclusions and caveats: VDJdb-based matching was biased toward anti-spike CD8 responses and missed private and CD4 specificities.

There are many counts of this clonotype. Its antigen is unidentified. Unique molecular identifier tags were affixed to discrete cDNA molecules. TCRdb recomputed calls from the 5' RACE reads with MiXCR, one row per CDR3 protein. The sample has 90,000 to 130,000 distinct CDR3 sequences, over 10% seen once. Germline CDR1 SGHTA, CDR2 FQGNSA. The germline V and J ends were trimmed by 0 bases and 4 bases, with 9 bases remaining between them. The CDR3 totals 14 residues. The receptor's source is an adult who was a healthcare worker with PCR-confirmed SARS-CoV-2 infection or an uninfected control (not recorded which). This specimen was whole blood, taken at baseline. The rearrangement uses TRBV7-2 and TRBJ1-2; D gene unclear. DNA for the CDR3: TGTGCCAGCAGCTTAGCGGGGAACACCTATGGCTACACCTTC. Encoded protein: CASSLAGNTYGYTF. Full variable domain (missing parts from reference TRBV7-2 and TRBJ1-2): GAGVSQSPSNKVTEKGKDVELRCDPISGHTALYWYRQSLGQGLEFLIYFQGNSAPDKSGLPSDRFSAERTGGSVSTLTIQRTQQEDSAVYLCASSLAGNTYGYTFGSGTRLTVV.